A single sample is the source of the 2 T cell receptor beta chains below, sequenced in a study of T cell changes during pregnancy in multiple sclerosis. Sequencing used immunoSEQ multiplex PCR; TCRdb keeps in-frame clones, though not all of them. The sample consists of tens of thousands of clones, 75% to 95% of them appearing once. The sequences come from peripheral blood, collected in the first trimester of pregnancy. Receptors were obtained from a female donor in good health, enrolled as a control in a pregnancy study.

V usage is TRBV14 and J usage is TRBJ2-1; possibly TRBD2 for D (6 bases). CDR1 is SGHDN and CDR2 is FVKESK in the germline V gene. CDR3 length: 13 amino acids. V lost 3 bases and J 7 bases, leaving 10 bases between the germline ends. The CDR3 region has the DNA TGTGCCAGCAGCCAGTATCGGGGGAATGAGCAGTTCTTC. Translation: CASSQYRGNEQFF.

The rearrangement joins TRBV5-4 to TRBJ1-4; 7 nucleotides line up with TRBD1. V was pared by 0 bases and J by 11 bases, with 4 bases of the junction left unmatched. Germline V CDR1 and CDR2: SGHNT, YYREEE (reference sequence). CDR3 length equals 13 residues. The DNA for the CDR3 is TGTGCCAGCAGCTTGGGGCAGGGGGAGAAACTGTTTTTT. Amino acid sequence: CASSLGQGEKLFF.